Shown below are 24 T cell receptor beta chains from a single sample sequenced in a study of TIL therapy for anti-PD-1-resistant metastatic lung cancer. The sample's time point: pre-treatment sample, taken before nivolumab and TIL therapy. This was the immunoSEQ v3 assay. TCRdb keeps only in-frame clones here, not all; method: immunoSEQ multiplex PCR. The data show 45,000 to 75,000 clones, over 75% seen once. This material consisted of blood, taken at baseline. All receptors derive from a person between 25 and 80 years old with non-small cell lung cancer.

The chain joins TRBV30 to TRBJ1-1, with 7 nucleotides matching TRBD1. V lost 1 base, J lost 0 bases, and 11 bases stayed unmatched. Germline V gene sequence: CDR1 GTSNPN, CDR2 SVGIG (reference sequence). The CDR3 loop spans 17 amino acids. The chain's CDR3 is CAWSGGNRGPMNTEAFF. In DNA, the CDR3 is TGTGCCTGGAGTGGAGGAAACAGGGGCCCAATGAACACTGAAGCTTTCTTT. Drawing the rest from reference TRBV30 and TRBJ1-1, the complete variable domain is SQTIHQWPATLVQPVGSPLSLECTVEGTSNPNLYWYRQAAGRGLQLLFYSVGIGQISSEVPQNLSASRPQDRQFILSSKKLLLSDSGFYLCAWSGGNRGPMNTEAFFGQGTRLTVV.

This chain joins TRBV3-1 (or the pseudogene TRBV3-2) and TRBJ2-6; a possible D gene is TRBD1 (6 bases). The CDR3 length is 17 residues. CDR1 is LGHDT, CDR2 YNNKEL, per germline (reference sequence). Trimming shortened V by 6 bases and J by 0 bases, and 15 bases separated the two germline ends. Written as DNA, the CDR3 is TGTGCCAGCAGACGGACAGTGGGGGTCTCTGGGGCCAACGTCCTGACTTTC. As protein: CASRRTVGVSGANVLTF.

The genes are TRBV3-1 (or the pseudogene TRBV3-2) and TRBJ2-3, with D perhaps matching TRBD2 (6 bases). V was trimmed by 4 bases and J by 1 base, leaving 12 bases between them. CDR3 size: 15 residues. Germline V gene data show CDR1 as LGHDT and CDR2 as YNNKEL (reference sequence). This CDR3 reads CASSLGGGGTDTQYF. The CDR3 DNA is TGTGCCAGCAGCCTTGGCGGAGGGGGCACAGATACGCAGTATTTT.

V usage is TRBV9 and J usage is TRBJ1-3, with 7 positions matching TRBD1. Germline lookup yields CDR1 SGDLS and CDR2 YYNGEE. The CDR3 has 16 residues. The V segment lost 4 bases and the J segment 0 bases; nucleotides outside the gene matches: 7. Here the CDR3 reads CASSPRQGSSGNTIYF. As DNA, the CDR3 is TGTGCCAGCAGCCCACGACAGGGTAGCTCTGGAAACACCATATATTTT.

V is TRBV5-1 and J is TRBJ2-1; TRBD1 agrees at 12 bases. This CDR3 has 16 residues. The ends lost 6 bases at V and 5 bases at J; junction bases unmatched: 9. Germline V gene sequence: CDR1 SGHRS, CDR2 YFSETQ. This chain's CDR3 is CASTFGGTGGHNEQFF. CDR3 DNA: TGCGCCAGCACCTTTGGTGGGACAGGGGGCCACAATGAGCAGTTCTTC.

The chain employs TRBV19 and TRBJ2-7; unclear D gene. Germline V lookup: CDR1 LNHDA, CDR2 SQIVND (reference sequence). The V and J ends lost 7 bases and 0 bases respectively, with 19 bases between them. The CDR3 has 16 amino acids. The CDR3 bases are TGTGCCAGTACCGCTAAAGTTGACAAGAGCTCCTACGAGCAGTACTTC. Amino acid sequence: CASTAKVDKSSYEQYF.

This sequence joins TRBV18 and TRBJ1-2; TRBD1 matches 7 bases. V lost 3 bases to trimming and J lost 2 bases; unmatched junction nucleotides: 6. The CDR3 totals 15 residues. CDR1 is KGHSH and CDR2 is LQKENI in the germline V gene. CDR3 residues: CASSPSSGGNYGYTF. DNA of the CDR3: TGTGCCAGCTCACCCTCCTCAGGGGGGAACTATGGCTACACCTTC.

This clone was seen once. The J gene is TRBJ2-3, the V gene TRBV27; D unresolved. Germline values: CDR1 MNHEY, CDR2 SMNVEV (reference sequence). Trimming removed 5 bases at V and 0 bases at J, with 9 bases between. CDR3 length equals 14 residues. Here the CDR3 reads CASSLIDSTDTQYF. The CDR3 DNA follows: TGTGCCAGCAGTCTTATAGACAGCACAGATACGCAGTATTTT.

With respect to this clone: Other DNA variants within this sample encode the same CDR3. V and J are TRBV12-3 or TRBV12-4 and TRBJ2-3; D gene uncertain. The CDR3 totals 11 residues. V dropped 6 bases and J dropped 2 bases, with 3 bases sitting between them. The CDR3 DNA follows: TGTGCCAGCAGCTTCACAGATACGCAGTATTTT. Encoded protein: CASSFTDTQYF.

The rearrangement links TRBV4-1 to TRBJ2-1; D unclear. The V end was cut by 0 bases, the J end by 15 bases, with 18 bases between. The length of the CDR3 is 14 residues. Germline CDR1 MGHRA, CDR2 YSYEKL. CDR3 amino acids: CASSQDAPWSTRFF. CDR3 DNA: TGCGCCAGCAGCCAAGATGCCCCGTGGAGCACGCGGTTCTTC.

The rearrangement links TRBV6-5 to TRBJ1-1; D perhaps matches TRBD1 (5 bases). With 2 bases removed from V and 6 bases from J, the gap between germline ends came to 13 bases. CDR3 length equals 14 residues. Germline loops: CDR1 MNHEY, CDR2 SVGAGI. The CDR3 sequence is CASSYDQGEAEAFF. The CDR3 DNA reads TGTGCCAGCAGTTACGACCAGGGTGAGGCTGAAGCTTTCTTT.

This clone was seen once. The CDR3 spells CASSVAGTGGAGANVLTF. Written as DNA, the CDR3 is TGTGCCAGCAGCGTCGCCGGGACAGGGGGCGCCGGGGCCAACGTCCTGACTTTC. The chain joins TRBV28 to TRBJ2-6, with 12 bases identical to TRBD1. Trimming at V came to 6 bases and at J to 4 bases, leaving 10 bases not matched to a gene. The germline V gene encodes CDR1 MDHEN and CDR2 SYDVKM. CDR3 size: 18 residues.

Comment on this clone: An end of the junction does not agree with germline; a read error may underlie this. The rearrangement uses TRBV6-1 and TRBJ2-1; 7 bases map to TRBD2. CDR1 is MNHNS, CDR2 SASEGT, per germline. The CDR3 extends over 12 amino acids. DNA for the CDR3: TGTGCCAGCAGTGAAGTTGGACTAGATACTGTCTTC. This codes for CASSEVGLDTVF.

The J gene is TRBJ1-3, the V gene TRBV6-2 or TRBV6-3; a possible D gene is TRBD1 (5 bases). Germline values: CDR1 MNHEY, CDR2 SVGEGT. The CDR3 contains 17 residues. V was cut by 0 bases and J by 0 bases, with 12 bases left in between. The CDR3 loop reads CASSYSDSRLSGNTIYF. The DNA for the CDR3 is TGTGCCAGCAGTTACTCTGACAGCCGCCTCTCTGGAAACACCATATATTTT.

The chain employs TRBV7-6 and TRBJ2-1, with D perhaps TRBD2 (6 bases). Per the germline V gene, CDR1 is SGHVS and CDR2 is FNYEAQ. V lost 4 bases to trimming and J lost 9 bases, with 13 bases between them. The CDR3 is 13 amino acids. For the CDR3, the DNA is TGTGCCAGCAGCTCCGGGACTTTCGCTGAGCAGTTCTTC. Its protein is CASSSGTFAEQFF.

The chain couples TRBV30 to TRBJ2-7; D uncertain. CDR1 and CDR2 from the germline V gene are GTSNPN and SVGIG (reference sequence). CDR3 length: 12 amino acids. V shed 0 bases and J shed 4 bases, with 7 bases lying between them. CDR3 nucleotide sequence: TGTGCCTGGAGTGTCGTCGTATACGAGCAGTACTTC. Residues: CAWSVVVYEQYF.

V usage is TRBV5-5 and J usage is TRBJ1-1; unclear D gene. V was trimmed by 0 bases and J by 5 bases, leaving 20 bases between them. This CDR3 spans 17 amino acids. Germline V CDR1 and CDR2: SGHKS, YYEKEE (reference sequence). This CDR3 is CASSLVLLGGLDTEAFF. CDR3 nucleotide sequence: TGTGCCAGCAGCTTGGTCCTACTTGGAGGGTTGGATACTGAAGCTTTCTTT.

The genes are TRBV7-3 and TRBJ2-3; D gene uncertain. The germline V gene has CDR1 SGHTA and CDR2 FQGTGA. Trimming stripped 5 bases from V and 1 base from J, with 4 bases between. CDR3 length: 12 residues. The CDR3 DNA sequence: TGTGCCAGCAGCGGTGGCACAGATACGCAGTATTTT. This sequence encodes CASSGGTDTQYF.

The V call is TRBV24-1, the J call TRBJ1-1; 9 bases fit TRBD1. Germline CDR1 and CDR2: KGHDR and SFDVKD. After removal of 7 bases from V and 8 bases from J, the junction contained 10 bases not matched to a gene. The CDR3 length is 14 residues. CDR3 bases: TGTGCCACCAGGGGACAGGGTGCTCTCTCCGAAGCTTTCTTT. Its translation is CATRGQGALSEAFF.

CDR3 nucleotides: TGTGCCAGCAGCGGGGGACAGGGGGCAAACACTGAAGCTTTCTTT. Translation gives CASSGGQGANTEAFF. The chain has TRBV9 and TRBJ1-1; 12 bases match TRBD1. The CDR3 has 15 residues. Trimming at V came to 3 bases and at J to 2 bases, leaving 2 bases not matched to a gene. Looked up from germline, CDR1 is SGDLS and CDR2 is YYNGEE.

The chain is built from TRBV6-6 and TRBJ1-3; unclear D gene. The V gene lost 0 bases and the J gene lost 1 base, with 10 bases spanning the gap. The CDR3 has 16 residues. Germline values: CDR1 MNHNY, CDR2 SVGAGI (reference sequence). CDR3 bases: TGTGCCAGCAGTTACTCCTCGCAAAAGTCTGGAAACACCATATATTTT. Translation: CASSYSSQKSGNTIYF.

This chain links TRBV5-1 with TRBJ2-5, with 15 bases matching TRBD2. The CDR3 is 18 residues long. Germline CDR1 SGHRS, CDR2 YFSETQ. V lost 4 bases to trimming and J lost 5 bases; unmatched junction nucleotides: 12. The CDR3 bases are TGCGCCAGCAGCCTCCGCGGGACTAGCGGGAGGACGTTGGAGACCCAGTACTTC. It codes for CASSLRGTSGRTLETQYF.

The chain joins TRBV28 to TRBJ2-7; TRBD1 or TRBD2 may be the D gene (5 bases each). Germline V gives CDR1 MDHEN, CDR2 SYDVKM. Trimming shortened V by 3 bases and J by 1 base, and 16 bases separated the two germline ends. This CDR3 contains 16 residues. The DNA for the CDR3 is TGTGCCAGCAGTTTCACCCTCGGGACGCTATCCTACGAGCAGTACTTC. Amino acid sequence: CASSFTLGTLSYEQYF.

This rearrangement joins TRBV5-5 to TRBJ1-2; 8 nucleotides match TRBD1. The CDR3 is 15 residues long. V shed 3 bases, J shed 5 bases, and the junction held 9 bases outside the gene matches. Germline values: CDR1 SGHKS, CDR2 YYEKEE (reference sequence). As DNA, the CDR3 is TGTGCCAGCAGCTACGGACAGGGCTGGGGGTATGGCTACACCTTC. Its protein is CASSYGQGWGYGYTF.